Listed below are T cell receptor beta chains from one sample, sequenced in a study of T cells in Graves' hyperthyroidism and ophthalmopathy. One entry per CDR3 protein, called by TCRdb with MiXCR from the multiplex PCR reads. The table includes around 620,000 distinct CDR3 sequences, 46% detected once. Sample: peripheral blood or thyroid tissue (not recorded which). These receptors were taken from an adult woman with Graves' disease, either hyperthyroidism or ophthalmopathy (not recorded which). The CDR3 runs from the conserved cysteine through the conserved F or W. The D gene is left open where the match is weak.

>TRBJ1-5|TRBV10-1|-|16
CANPGQPNRSNQPQHF
>TRBJ1-1|TRBV10-1|-|13
CALWTGRGTEAFF
>TRBJ2-7|TRBV15|-|14
CATSRRRFAYEQYF
>TRBJ2-3|TRBV7-9|-|12
CASSSDRDTQYF
>TRBJ1-4|TRBV29-1|-|14
CSVDDGASNEKLFF
>TRBJ1-1|TRBV30|TRBD1|13
CAWTGQLNTEAFF
>TRBJ1-6|TRBV4-1|-|13
CASSQVDNSPLHF
>TRBJ1-5|TRBV27|TRBD1|15
CASSLNPGTDQPQHF
>TRBJ2-3|TRBV20-1|-|14
CSAPEADYTDTQYF
>TRBJ2-2|TRBV13|-|13
CASSFRLARELFF
>TRBJ1-1|TRBV20-1|-|12
CSARGSLVEAFF
>TRBJ2-7|TRBV10-3|-|12
CAIRQASYEQYF
>TRBJ2-6|TRBV5-1|-|14
CASQKSSGANVLTF
>TRBJ2-3|TRBV11-2|-|16
CASSFRAGQGTDTQYF
>TRBJ2-5|TRBV9|-|15
CASSVSYGFQETQYF
>TRBJ2-2|TRBV20-1|TRBD2|14
CSAHSGRAAGELFF
>TRBJ1-6|TRBV12-3/TRBV12-4|-|13
CASSREPNSPLHF
>TRBJ2-5|TRBV7-9|TRBD2|16
CASSLTSGRAGETQYF
>TRBJ2-2|TRBV6-1|-|15
CASSESPGSSGELFF
>TRBJ1-6|TRBV14|TRBD1|15
CASSLETGGFSPLHF
>TRBJ2-5|TRBV15|-|13
CATSRRRAETQYF
>TRBJ2-7|TRBV15|-|14
CATSRDTEVYEQYF
>TRBJ2-6|TRBV10-3|-|15
CAISGGPDGANVLTF
>TRBJ1-1|TRBV29-1|-|9
CSSNTEAFF
>TRBJ1-1|TRBV5-1|TRBD1|18
CASSLMGARGLLDTEAFF
>TRBJ2-7|TRBV5-1|-|14
CASSLDAYPHEQYF
>TRBJ1-1|TRBV11-2|-|15
CASSSLAGKGTEAFF
>TRBJ2-7|TRBV13|TRBD2|15
CASSNRAGGLHEQYF
>TRBJ1-3|TRBV2|-|14
CASQSTDSGNTIYF
>TRBJ2-7|TRBV7-9|TRBD2|15
CASSRGTSGPYEQYF
>TRBJ2-2|TRBV20-1|TRBD2|14
CSALGLAFSGELFF
>TRBJ1-5|TRBV5-1|TRBD1|14
CASSPEDRHQPQHF
>TRBJ1-1|TRBV30|-|13
CAWKGRADTEAFF